A selection of T cell receptor beta chains follows, all from one sample in a study of blood T cell repertoires in COVID-19. Produced via immunoSEQ multiplex PCR; TCRdb's table is partial and in-frame only. The repertoire has some 110,000 clones, 82% of them found once; the top ten carry roughly 8.2%. Sequenced sample: peripheral blood. Receptors originate from a man between 70 and 80 years old with acute or convalescent COVID-19. CDR3s leave out the opening cysteine and the closing phenylalanine or tryptophan. Fields, in order: J gene, V gene, CDR3 protein.

TRBJ2-7	TRBV5-4	ASSHVTTGSSYEQY
TRBJ2-1	TRBV11-3	ASSPRDRGVNEQF
TRBJ2-7	TRBV28	ASVFGREAHEQY
TRBJ1-4	TRBV7-9	ASSLGQAINEKLF
TRBJ2-4	TRBV9	ASSVGQRLAKNIQY
TRBJ1-2	TRBV6-5	ASSRIREYGYT
TRBJ2-3	TRBV6-5	ASRKSGPTDTQY
TRBJ1-1	TRBV19	ASSLRQGVNTEAF
TRBJ1-3	TRBV28	ASSLRRALSGNTIY
TRBJ2-7	TRBV7-3	ASSLVQAGGSYEQY
TRBJ1-4	TRBV5-1	ASSNRDRTEKLF
TRBJ2-3	TRBV5-1	ASSGGGVSADTQY